This T cell receptor (beta chain) derives from a study of blood T cell repertoires in COVID-19. CDR1 is MDHEN, CDR2 SYDVKM, per germline. V shed 8 bases and J shed 0 bases, with 7 bases lying between them. This CDR3 is built from 12 residues. TCRdb's copy holds only in-frame clones and misses some; the assay was immunoSEQ multiplex PCR. The sample has around 400,000 clones, about 88% seen once. Across fewer than 25 US areas, participants ranged in age from roughly 18 to 95 years. Cohort assignment relied on participant-reported clinical history. In its sample, this clone was seen once. The sample was PBMCs or T cells enriched from blood (not recorded which). The chain couples TRBV28 to TRBJ1-1; D remains unclear. The sequence was obtained from a young woman who had been exposed to COVID-19. The CDR3 region is CASLQLNTEAFF. Written as DNA, the CDR3 is TGTGCCAGCCTACAGCTGAACACTGAAGCTTTCTTT. The variable domain in full, with the rest retrieved from reference TRBV28 and TRBJ1-1, is DVKVTQSSRYLVKRTGEKVFLECVQDMDHENMFWYRQDPGLGLRLIYFSYDVKMKEKGDIPEGYSVSREKKERFSLILESASTNQTSMYLCASLQLNTEAFFGQGTRLTVV.